One sample yielded the 21 T cell receptor beta chains listed below, sequenced in a study of monozygotic twins with inflammatory bowel disease. From its re-call of the 5' RACE reads, TCRdb lists each CDR3 protein once, without DNA. The sample features about 450,000 distinct CDR3 sequences, with approximately 2.4% in its top ten. Sequenced material: blood. Every receptor here comes from a human donor with ulcerative colitis or Crohn's disease, or a healthy co-twin of an affected twin (not recorded which).

The rearrangement joins TRBV9 to TRBJ1-1. This CDR3 is 17 amino acids long. Germline-derived CDR1 and CDR2 are SGDLS and YYNGEE. CDR3 loop: CASSVVMGIDSPTEAFF.

V and J are TRBV27 and TRBJ1-2. Germline CDR1 and CDR2: MNHEY and SMNVEV (reference sequence). The CDR3 sequence is 14 residues long. Here the CDR3 reads CASSLSAGNYGYTF.

The J gene is TRBJ2-6, the V gene TRBV4-3. Germline assignment: CDR1 LGHNA and CDR2 YSLEER. The CDR3 is 14 residues long. CDR3 in amino acids: CASSREGGANVLTF.

The chain couples TRBV18 to TRBJ2-7; the TCRdb D gene call, TRBD2, has no DNA to confirm it. The CDR3 extends over 15 amino acids. Germline V gene sequence: CDR1 KGHSH, CDR2 LQKENI. CDR3 amino acids: CASSPPALVNYEQYF.

The chain links TRBV6-1 to TRBJ2-1; the TCRdb call, TRBD1, lacks DNA for checking. Germline V gene data show CDR1 as MNHNS and CDR2 as SASEGT. The CDR3 loop spans 15 amino acids. CDR3 in amino acids: CASSEGTSSYNEQFF.

The chain is built from TRBV28 and TRBJ2-1; the D gene TCRdb calls, TRBD1, cannot be checked with no DNA. Germline CDR1 is MDHEN and CDR2 is SYDVKM. The CDR3 is 17 residues long. The CDR3 sequence is CASSQRMGTGPYNEQFF.

The chain joins TRBV5-1 to TRBJ1-1. In germline, CDR1 is SGHRS, CDR2 YFSETQ. The CDR3 is made up of 15 amino acids. The CDR3 loop reads CASSVVLGTYTEAFF.

The CDR3: CASSLGPGAPYEQYF. The chain is built from TRBV27 and TRBJ2-7. In germline, CDR1 is MNHEY, CDR2 SMNVEV (reference sequence). This CDR3 comprises 15 residues.

V is TRBV6-1 and J is TRBJ2-3; TCRdb returns TRBD1, unconfirmable since there is no DNA. Looked up from germline, CDR1 is MNHNS and CDR2 is SASEGT. This CDR3 has 14 amino acids. CDR3 sequence: CAKAPGPSTDTQYF.

The J gene is TRBJ2-7, the V gene TRBV6-2 or TRBV6-3; TCRdb picks TRBD1, but there is no DNA to check that call. Germline V gives CDR1 MNHEY, CDR2 SVGEGT. This CDR3 spans 13 amino acids. The CDR3 reads CASRTTGTYEQYF.

This chain joins TRBV20-1 and TRBJ2-1; the TCRdb D gene call, TRBD2, has no DNA to confirm it. The CDR3 has 14 residues. Germline V gene sequence: CDR1 DFQATT, CDR2 SNEGSKA (reference sequence). The CDR3 here is CSARSSVRYNEQFF.

The V gene is TRBV10-3, the J gene TRBJ2-7; checking the TCRdb D call of TRBD2 is not possible without DNA. This CDR3 comprises 18 residues. The germline gives CDR1 ENHRY, CDR2 SYGVKD. The CDR3 is CAISETMGLAGALHEQYF.

This sequence joins TRBV3-1 and TRBJ2-1; TCRdb lists TRBD1, though no DNA is available to test this call. The germline gives CDR1 LGHDT, CDR2 YNNKEL (reference sequence). The CDR3 runs to 13 residues. The CDR3 sequence is CASSQVGGNEQFF.

The gene calls are TRBV30 and TRBJ1-1; TCRdb's D gene call, TRBD1, goes unchecked for lack of DNA. Germline V CDR1 and CDR2: GTSNPN, SVGIG (reference sequence). The CDR3 runs 12 residues. The CDR3 loop is CAWSVRGVSAFF.

The chain combines TRBV5-1 with TRBJ2-2; TCRdb designates TRBD2, a call that cannot be tested without DNA. Germline V gene data show CDR1 as SGHRS and CDR2 as YFSETQ. The CDR3 runs to 16 residues. CDR3 in amino acids: CASRTYGTVNTGELFF. The complete variable domain, with remaining parts taken from reference TRBV5-1 and TRBJ2-2, reads KAGVTQTPRYLIKTRGQQVTLSCSPISGHRSVSWYQQTPGQGLQFLFEYFSETQRNKGNFPGRFSGRQFSNSRSEMNVSTLELGDSALYLCASRTYGTVNTGELFFGEGSRLTVL.

The chain carries TRBV29-1 and TRBJ2-5; TCRdb's assignment of TRBD2 cannot be checked, as there is no DNA. Looked up from germline, CDR1 is SQVTM and CDR2 is ANQGSEA. This CDR3 spans 14 amino acids. CDR3 sequence: CSVYKRGGIETQYF.

This rearrangement joins TRBV19 to TRBJ2-3; as DNA is missing, the TRBD2 call by TCRdb cannot be tested. This CDR3 is 16 amino acids long. Per the germline V gene, CDR1 is LNHDA and CDR2 is SQIVND (reference sequence). CDR3 protein: CASTGLAGGPPDTQYF.

The rearrangement joins TRBV7-3 to TRBJ1-2. Germline CDR1 SGHTA, CDR2 FQGTGA. This CDR3 is built from 13 residues. The CDR3 spells CASSLTVRAGYTF.

The genes are TRBV7-2 and TRBJ2-3; lacking DNA, the TRBD2 call made by TCRdb goes unchecked. Germline CDR1 and CDR2: SGHTA and FQGNSA. This CDR3 has 15 amino acids. The CDR3 spells CASSPARLRTDTQYF.

The V and J genes are TRBV12-3 or TRBV12-4 and TRBJ1-1. This CDR3 is built from 14 residues. The CDR3: CASSEGPASTEAFF.

V usage is TRBV7-2 and J usage is TRBJ2-7; TCRdb names TRBD1, which stays unverified in the absence of DNA. The germline V gene encodes CDR1 SGHTA and CDR2 FQGNSA. This CDR3 region has 17 residues. CDR3 protein: CASSLVSGQGASYEQYF.